The 27 T cell receptor beta chains below all came from one sample that was sequenced in a study of early T cells in non-severe SARS-CoV-2 infection. TCRdb called the 5' RACE reads again in MiXCR, with one record for every CDR3 protein. Of around 25,000 distinct CDR3 sequences in the sample, 4% to 4.5% were seen once. Specimen: whole blood. The receptor set was obtained from an adult who was a healthcare worker with PCR-confirmed SARS-CoV-2 infection or an uninfected control (not recorded which).

This clonotype was seen more than once but under ten times. The chain is built from TRBV3-1 and TRBJ2-1; 9 bases agree with TRBD1. This CDR3 is 13 amino acids long. The germline CDR1 and CDR2 sequences are LGHDT and YNNKEL (reference sequence). The trim removed 8 bases at V and 6 bases at J, leaving 5 bases unmatched. The CDR3 region is CASGQGNGNEQFF. The CDR3 DNA sequence: TGTGCCAGCGGACAGGGGAACGGCAATGAGCAGTTCTTC.

This clonotype was observed many times. The chain couples TRBV2 to TRBJ2-1, with 12 positions matching TRBD2. Germline-derived CDR1 and CDR2 are SNHLY and FYNNEI. The CDR3 has 16 residues. Trimming at V came to 2 bases and at J to 14 bases, leaving 13 bases not matched to a gene. The CDR3 region has the DNA TGTGCCAGCAGTGAAAGGGGACTAGCGGGTCGCCTGGGAAAGTTCTTC. Translation gives CASSERGLAGRLGKFF. Together with reference TRBV2 and TRBJ2-1, the CDR3 gives the full variable domain: EPEVTQTPSHQVTQMGQEVILRCVPISNHLYFYWYRQILGQKVEFLVSFYNNEISEKSEIFDDQFSVERPDGSNFTLKIRSTKLEDSAMYFCASSERGLAGRLGKFFGPGTRLTVL.

This clonotype was seen repeatedly, ten times or more. This chain connects TRBV11-2 to TRBJ2-2, with D uncertain. The CDR3 is 14 residues long. The germline gives CDR1 SGHAT, CDR2 FQNNGV. The V and J ends lost 3 bases and 2 bases respectively, with 7 bases between them. The CDR3 DNA reads as TGTGCCAGCAGCTTCGAGCGAAACACCGGGGAGCTGTTTTTT. Translation: CASSFERNTGELFF.

This clonotype was seen ten or more times. This chain uses TRBV5-1 with TRBJ1-6; unclear D gene. The CDR3 consists of 14 residues. Germline CDR1 SGHRS, CDR2 YFSETQ. V shed 4 bases and J shed 9 bases, with 14 bases lying between them. CDR3 loop: CASSPPSPGSPLHF. The CDR3 bases are TGCGCCAGCAGCCCCCCCAGCCCTGGTTCACCCCTCCACTTT.

This clonotype was seen ten or more times. V is TRBV18 and J is TRBJ1-6; D call uncertain. Between the trimmed V and J ends, which lost 4 bases and 7 bases, there was a span of 11 bases. The CDR3 spans 14 residues. Germline CDR1 is KGHSH and CDR2 is LQKENI. CDR3 protein: CASSRDSSNSPLHF. CDR3 bases: TGTGCCAGCTCACGGGATTCCTCGAATTCACCCCTCCACTTT.

This clonotype turned up a few times. The J gene is TRBJ1-1, the V gene TRBV28; D not resolved. Trimming pared 6 bases from V and 7 bases from J, leaving 9 bases between. CDR3 size: 11 residues. Per germline, CDR1 MDHEN and CDR2 SYDVKM. The CDR3: CASRGGFEAFF. Here the CDR3 DNA reads TGTGCCAGCAGAGGAGGGTTTGAAGCTTTCTTT.

The chain is built from TRBV7-2 and TRBJ2-5; D gene uncertain. Per germline, CDR1 SGHTA and CDR2 FQGNSA. The CDR3 covers 14 residues. The germline V and J ends were trimmed by 2 bases and 5 bases, with 12 bases remaining between them. CDR3 protein: CASSLNPLGETQYF. The DNA for the CDR3 is TGTGCCAGCAGCTTAAACCCCCTGGGGGAGACCCAGTACTTC.

This clonotype appeared many times. V is TRBV2 and J is TRBJ1-2, with D hard to call. Germline lookup yields CDR1 SNHLY and CDR2 FYNNEI. The CDR3 consists of 15 residues. With 0 bases removed from V and 2 bases from J, the gap between germline ends came to 10 bases. The CDR3 DNA reads TGTGCCAGCAGTGAAGCGCTTGTTCAGAACTATGGCTACACCTTC. Protein product: CASSEALVQNYGYTF. Looking up the rest from reference TRBV2 and TRBJ1-2 gives the full variable domain: EPEVTQTPSHQVTQMGQEVILRCVPISNHLYFYWYRQILGQKVEFLVSFYNNEISEKSEIFDDQFSVERPDGSNFTLKIRSTKLEDSAMYFCASSEALVQNYGYTFGSGTRLTVV.

The J gene is TRBJ2-3, the V gene TRBV7-2; the D is unclear. Germline lookup yields CDR1 SGHTA and CDR2 FQGNSA. V lost 0 bases to trimming and J lost 6 bases, with 7 bases between them. The CDR3 loop spans 13 amino acids. The CDR3 DNA sequence: TGTGCCAGCAGCTTAGCCATGCGTGATACGCAGTATTTT. This translates into CASSLAMRDTQYF.

The table lists this clonotype with a few counts. The rearrangement uses TRBV24-1 and TRBJ2-1; possibly TRBD2 for D (5 bases). Trimming cost V 2 bases and J 8 bases, with 18 bases left between them. Germline V lookup: CDR1 KGHDR, CDR2 SFDVKD. The CDR3 sequence is 16 residues long. As DNA, the CDR3 is TGTGCCACCAGTGATTACCGGGCGGGTAGTACCGATGAGCAGTTCTTC. This gives the protein CATSDYRAGSTDEQFF.

This clonotype showed up many times. This chain uses TRBV6-4 with TRBJ2-1, with 9 nucleotides matching TRBD2. The trim removed 0 bases at V and 6 bases at J, leaving 6 bases unmatched. CDR3 length: 16 amino acids. CDR1 MRHNA and CDR2 SNTAGT come from the germline V gene. For the CDR3, the DNA is TGTGCCAGCAGTGACTCGCGAACTAGCGGGCGCAATGAGCAGTTCTTC. Residues: CASSDSRTSGRNEQFF.

A few counts support this clonotype. This chain joins TRBV5-1 and TRBJ2-3; TRBD2 aligns across 8 bases. Germline trimming cut 4 bases from V and 6 bases from J; bases unmatched to any gene: 10. The germline gives CDR1 SGHRS, CDR2 YFSETQ. The CDR3 is made up of 15 amino acids. The CDR3 reads CASSPTSAHGDTQYF. The CDR3 nucleotides are TGCGCCAGCAGCCCGACTAGCGCCCATGGGGATACGCAGTATTTT.

This clonotype was observed many times. The chain links TRBV5-5 to TRBJ1-2; a weak D match, TRBD1 (5 bases). Trimming took off 0 bases at V and 4 bases at J, with 13 bases between the two ends. Germline CDR1 reads SGHKS; CDR2 reads YYEKEE (reference sequence). The CDR3 is made up of 15 amino acids. CDR3 loop: CASSLAGAGVYGYTF. The CDR3 nucleotides are TGTGCCAGCAGCTTGGCCGGGGCAGGTGTCTATGGCTACACCTTC.

In this sample, this clonotype turned up many times. The chain has TRBV10-1 and TRBJ2-2, with 7 bases that match TRBD2. V shed 0 bases, J shed 6 bases, and the junction held 4 bases outside the gene matches. Germline CDR1 WNHNN, CDR2 SYGVQD (reference sequence). The CDR3 runs 15 residues. The CDR3 DNA reads as TGCGCCAGCAGTGAGTCGGGGAGGGTCGCCGGGGAGCTGTTTTTT. Translated: CASSESGRVAGELFF.

The sample holds a few counts of this clonotype. The CDR3 reads CSLLTGLLAKNIQYF. The CDR3 DNA is TGCAGCTTATTGACAGGCTTACTAGCCAAAAACATTCAGTACTTC. This chain links TRBV29-1 with TRBJ2-4, with D possibly TRBD1 on 6 matching bases. V lost 8 bases, J lost 0 bases, and 17 bases lay in between. Per the germline V gene, CDR1 is SQVTM and CDR2 is ANQGSEA. CDR3 size: 15 residues.

This clonotype was counted at least ten times. The chain is built from TRBV27 and TRBJ1-5; D perhaps matches TRBD1 (6 bases). Germline V gene data show CDR1 as MNHEY and CDR2 as SMNVEV (reference sequence). The V end lost 6 bases, the J end lost 2 bases, and 14 bases lay between the germline ends. The CDR3 covers 15 residues. The CDR3 nucleotides read TGTGCCAGCAGCGAGGGGGGTTCAGGCAATCAGCCCCAGCATTTT. It yields the protein CASSEGGSGNQPQHF.

The genes are TRBV7-6 and TRBJ2-5; 9 bases agree with TRBD2. In germline, CDR1 is SGHVS, CDR2 FNYEAQ. The CDR3 totals 15 residues. The junction had 5 bases not matched to a gene; V was cut back by 3 bases and J by 3 bases. The CDR3 protein is CASSFFSGREETQYF. DNA for the CDR3: TGTGCCAGCAGCTTCTTTAGCGGGAGAGAAGAGACCCAGTACTTC.

The sample holds a few counts of this clonotype. In DNA, the CDR3 is TGTGCCAGCAGCGTTCATGGGGGAAATGAGCAGTTCTTC. Amino acids: CASSVHGGNEQFF. V and J are TRBV9 and TRBJ2-1; D could derive from TRBD1 or TRBD2 (5 bases each). The CDR3 extends over 13 amino acids. Germline V CDR1 and CDR2: SGDLS, YYNGEE. V lost 2 bases and J lost 7, with 10 bases in between.

This clonotype was observed many times. V gene TRBV12-3 or TRBV12-4 combines with J gene TRBJ1-2; 10 bases map to TRBD1. The CDR3 runs to 14 residues. Trimming took 5 bases from V and 4 from J; bases not matched to a gene: 4. The CDR3 loop is CASSLGQGGYGYTF. In DNA, the CDR3 is TGTGCCAGCAGTCTCGGACAGGGGGGCTATGGCTACACCTTC.

The chain recombines TRBV20-1 with TRBJ2-1; 9 nucleotides align to TRBD2. Germline V gives CDR1 DFQATT, CDR2 SNEGSKA (reference sequence). The V and J ends lost 3 bases and 2 bases, in that order; junction bases with no gene match: 8. The CDR3 contains 16 residues. Here the CDR3 DNA reads TGCAGTGCTAGCCCCAGTCTAGCGGGAACCTACAATGAGCAGTTCTTC. This translates into CSASPSLAGTYNEQFF.

This clonotype came up many times. V is TRBV19 and J is TRBJ2-7, with D perhaps TRBD2 (6 bases). The V gene lost 5 bases and the J gene lost 3 bases, with 8 bases spanning the gap. CDR1 is LNHDA and CDR2 is SQIVND in the germline V gene (reference sequence). The CDR3 spans 12 residues. The CDR3 loop reads CASSAGIYEQYF. CDR3 nucleotides: TGTGCCAGTAGTGCGGGGATCTACGAGCAGTACTTC.

This clonotype was detected ten times or more. The chain couples TRBV20-1 to TRBJ2-3; 8 positions agree with TRBD2. The CDR3 extends over 15 amino acids. CDR1 and CDR2 from the germline V gene are DFQATT and SNEGSKA (reference sequence). V trimming: 2 bases; J trimming: 1 base; junction bases outside the gene matches: 5. The CDR3 sequence is CSARTGGPGTDTQYF. The CDR3 DNA sequence: TGCAGTGCTAGAACGGGAGGGCCCGGCACAGATACGCAGTATTTT.

At least ten counts were recorded for this clonotype. The chain combines TRBV7-9 with TRBJ2-7, with 8 nucleotides matching TRBD1. Germline V lookup: CDR1 SEHNR, CDR2 FQNEAQ (reference sequence). Unmatched junction bases numbered 3, after V lost 3 bases and J lost 2 bases. The CDR3 loop spans 14 amino acids. The CDR3 sequence: CASSLQGAPYEQYF. The CDR3 coding sequence is TGTGCCAGCAGCTTGCAGGGGGCACCCTACGAGCAGTACTTC.

In its sample, this clonotype was seen many times. The rearrangement joins TRBV18 to TRBJ1-1; D not certain. This CDR3 comprises 14 residues. V lost 3 bases to trimming and J lost 0 bases, with 8 bases between them. The V gene's germline CDR1 is KGHSH and CDR2 LQKENI. CDR3 nucleotides: TGTGCCAGCTCACCGAACAGCATGAACACTGAAGCTTTCTTT. It codes for CASSPNSMNTEAFF.

The chain has TRBV20-1 and TRBJ2-3, with D unclear. In germline, CDR1 is DFQATT, CDR2 SNEGSKA (reference sequence). Trimming pared 4 bases from V and 9 bases from J, leaving 11 bases between. CDR3 length: 11 residues. DNA of the CDR3: TGCAGTGCTACGCTGAGAGGCACGCAGTATTTT. It specifies CSATLRGTQYF.

At least ten counts were recorded for this clonotype. This chain connects TRBV5-5 to TRBJ2-7, with D uncertain. Germline CDR1 SGHKS, CDR2 YYEKEE (reference sequence). CDR3 length: 12 amino acids. The ends were cut back, 0 bases at V and 5 bases at J, with 6 bases in the middle. The CDR3: CASSLAWDEQYF. The CDR3 region has the DNA TGTGCCAGCAGCTTGGCGTGGGACGAGCAGTACTTC.

This clonotype was recorded many times. V and J are TRBV29-1 and TRBJ2-7; 9 bases match TRBD2. CDR1 and CDR2 from the germline V gene are SQVTM and ANQGSEA. The CDR3 extends over 13 amino acids. The trim removed 6 bases at V and 2 bases at J, leaving 5 bases unmatched. CDR3 bases: TGCAGCGTCTCCCTAGCGGGGCCCTACGAGCAGTACTTC. It is translated as CSVSLAGPYEQYF.